The 11 T cell receptor beta chains given below trace back to one sample, sequenced in a study of T cell responses to AZD1222 COVID-19 vaccine. Repertoires were generated with immunoSEQ multiplex PCR, while TCRdb's copy carries only in-frame clones and drops some. Among some 130,000 clones listed, 80% to 90% were seen once. Sample: peripheral blood, taken on day 0 of AZD1222 vaccination. The receptors come from an adult in good health.

The rearrangement links TRBV7-8 to TRBJ1-2; 8 bases map to TRBD1. The V gene's germline CDR1 is SGHVS and CDR2 FQNEAQ. The CDR3 runs 18 residues. J was trimmed by 6 bases and V by 0 bases; bases with no gene match: 15. The CDR3 protein is CASSLAGVSWAGGNGYTF. As DNA, the CDR3 is TGTGCCAGCAGCTTAGCTGGTGTCAGCTGGGCAGGGGGCAATGGCTACACCTTC.

This rearrangement joins TRBV7-2 to TRBJ1-5; D remains ambiguous. Trimming shortened V by 1 base and J by 1 base, and 8 bases separated the two germline ends. Germline loops: CDR1 SGHTA, CDR2 FQGNSA. The CDR3 spans 15 residues. CDR3 in amino acids: CASSLVSGSNQPQHF. The CDR3 bases are TGTGCCAGCAGCTTAGTATCCGGGAGCAATCAGCCCCAGCATTTT.

V is TRBV4-1 and J is TRBJ1-5; no definite D call. In germline, CDR1 is MGHRA, CDR2 YSYEKL. The ends were cut back, 1 base at V and 6 bases at J, with 7 bases in the middle. The CDR3 has 13 amino acids. The CDR3 bases are TGCGCCAGCAGCCAAGTGTTGGGTCAGCCCCAGCATTTT. Translation: CASSQVLGQPQHF.

The chain uses TRBV14 and TRBJ1-2; tentatively, D is TRBD1 (6 bases). Trimming cost V 4 bases and J 5 bases, with 11 bases left between them. Germline assignment: CDR1 SGHDN and CDR2 FVKESK. This CDR3 has 13 residues. The CDR3 protein is CASSRGQKYGYTF. The CDR3 DNA reads as TGTGCCAGCAGCCGAGGACAGAAATATGGCTACACCTTC.

The chain employs TRBV18 and TRBJ1-2; 10 bases align to TRBD1. Germline lookup yields CDR1 KGHSH and CDR2 LQKENI. Trimming at V came to 3 bases and at J to 6 bases, leaving 7 bases not matched to a gene. The CDR3 is 15 amino acids. CDR3 in amino acids: CASSPSTGGEDGYTF. DNA of the CDR3: TGTGCCAGCTCACCGTCGACAGGGGGCGAAGATGGCTACACCTTC.

The chain joins TRBV28 to TRBJ1-4; D is ambiguous. V lost 6 bases and J 8 bases, leaving 22 bases between the germline ends. The CDR3 is 16 amino acids. Germline V gives CDR1 MDHEN, CDR2 SYDVKM. CDR3 sequence: CASSTWRVSTGEKLFF. The CDR3, as DNA: TGTGCCAGCAGCACATGGAGGGTGTCAACGGGCGAAAAACTGTTTTTT.

The chain recombines TRBV9 with TRBJ2-1; D is undetermined. V dropped 4 bases and J dropped 10 bases, with 3 bases sitting between them. This CDR3 has 9 residues. Germline V gene sequence: CDR1 SGDLS, CDR2 YYNGEE. CDR3 amino acids: CASSPEQFF. The CDR3 coding sequence is TGTGCCAGCAGCCCCGAGCAGTTCTTC.

The sample holds one count of this clone. The chain carries TRBV19 and TRBJ1-2; possible D gene TRBD1, 5 bases. From germline, CDR1 is LNHDA and CDR2 SQIVND (reference sequence). V lost 5 bases and J 2 bases, leaving 15 bases between the germline ends. This CDR3 contains 15 residues. DNA for the CDR3: TGTGCCAGTAGTCCTGGGGACTTACTAAACTATGGCTACACCTTC. Protein: CASSPGDLLNYGYTF.

The chain combines TRBV5-1 with TRBJ2-7, with 10 bases fitting TRBD2. From germline, CDR1 is SGHRS and CDR2 YFSETQ. The junction had 5 bases not matched to a gene; V was cut back by 4 bases and J by 7 bases. This CDR3 spans 13 amino acids. In nucleotides, the CDR3 is TGCGCCAGCAGCCTAGGACTAGCGGATGAGCAGTACTTC. Its protein is CASSLGLADEQYF.

The rearrangement joins TRBV30 to TRBJ1-2; TRBD1 matches at 8 bases. Germline loops: CDR1 GTSNPN, CDR2 SVGIG (reference sequence). The CDR3 extends over 13 amino acids. J was trimmed by 8 bases and V by 5 bases; bases with no gene match: 10. CDR3 DNA: TGTGCCTGGGCGGGACAGGCGGTTTGGGGCTACACCTTC. It encodes CAWAGQAVWGYTF.

The J gene is TRBJ1-5, the V gene TRBV6-4, with D possibly TRBD1 on 5 matching bases. Germline loops: CDR1 MRHNA, CDR2 SNTAGT. The V end lost 3 bases, the J end lost 5 bases, and 8 bases lay between the germline ends. This CDR3 contains 13 residues. This CDR3 is CASSETEHQPQHF. The CDR3, as DNA: TGTGCCAGCAGTGAGACAGAGCATCAGCCCCAGCATTTT.